Below, one TCR beta chain is given with its context. The antigen is unknown. The data are from a study of vaccination and CD4 T cells after COVID-19. Study information: Samples after vaccination came a median 72 days past dose two, ranging 14 to 241. Overall study results and limits: The median count of SARS-CoV-2-reactive clonotypes rose from about 20 to 38, not significantly. Convalescent patients saw a median around 86% of their reactive clones show up only after vaccination.

The CDR3 consists of 19 residues. In germline, CDR1 is SEHNR, CDR2 FQNEAQ (reference sequence). The junction had 9 bases not matched to a gene; V was cut back by 3 bases and J by 0 bases. Each CDR3 protein is one row after TCRdb ran MiXCR on the PCR reads. Counted here are 25,000 to 30,000 distinct CDR3 sequences, 45% to 55% occurring once; the ten biggest clones make up roughly 5.5%. Time point reported: late sampling 161 to 241 days after vaccination in a few convalescent patients. The sequencing here drew on CD4+ T cells from blood, taken about 7 months after SARS-CoV-2 vaccination. This chain links TRBV7-9 with TRBJ2-5, with 14 bases that match TRBD2. The TCR comes from a human donor who had recovered from COVID-19. In DNA form, the CDR3 reads TGTGCCAGCAGCTTTTCGCCGCGGACTAGCGGGAGGTACCAAGAGACCCAGTACTTC. Its protein is CASSFSPRTSGRYQETQYF. Based on the CDR3 plus reference TRBV7-9 and TRBJ2-5, the full variable domain is DTGVSQNPRHKITKRGQNVTFRCDPISEHNRLYWYRQTLGQGPEFLTYFQNEAQLEKSRLLSDRFSAERPKGSFSTLEIQRTEQGDSAMYLCASSFSPRTSGRYQETQYFGPGTRLLVL.